This TCR beta chain was retrieved from a study of T cell responses to AZD1222 COVID-19 vaccine. Across the study: Researchers grouped second doses given at about 4 or about 12 weeks into one pool. General study findings and limits: Spike-specific TCR breadth and depth rose after two AZD1222 doses. Reportedly, nearly half the spike-specific TCRs target unmutated variant regions. Repertoire samples came only from after the peak T cell response.

Concerning this clone itself: Its target is not known.

Trimming cost V 10 bases and J 0 bases, with 6 bases left between them. Germline loops: CDR1 LGHDT, CDR2 YNNKEL (reference sequence). CDR3 length equals 12 residues. This table comes from immunoSEQ multiplex PCR, and its TCRdb copy is limited to in-frame clones, with some not included. The profile shows about 130,000 clones, 65% to 90% of them singletons. The chain employs TRBV3-1 (or the pseudogene TRBV3-2) and TRBJ1-4, with unresolved D. The specimen comprised peripheral blood, sampled on day 0 of AZD1222 vaccination. The clonotype originates from an adult in good health. CDR3 DNA sequence: TGTGCCACCAGTGCAACTAATGAAAAACTGTTTTTT. Amino acid sequence: CATSATNEKLFF.